The 28 T cell receptor beta chains below all came from one sample that was sequenced in a study of blood T cell dynamics during melanoma immunotherapy. Assay used: immunoSEQ multiplex PCR; TCRdb lists only in-frame clones, some missing. The table lists thousands of clones, approximately 83% of them singletons, with around 35% in the top ten. The time point was: pre-treatment baseline. Sequenced material: blood, taken from a patient treated with checkpoint blockade. The receptors shown here come from a human donor with melanoma. Some clones in this sample may be carry-over from other donors' samples.

The chain carries TRBV19 and TRBJ1-5, with 8 bases aligning to TRBD1. The CDR3 loop spans 13 amino acids. The V gene end was trimmed by 5 bases and the J gene end by 6 bases; junction bases not matched to a gene: 3. In germline, CDR1 is LNHDA, CDR2 SQIVND (reference sequence). CDR3 in DNA: TGTGCCAGTAGTGCGACAGGGGTTCAGCCCCAGCATTTT. It encodes CASSATGVQPQHF.

This chain joins TRBV7-8 and TRBJ2-7, with a possible D match to TRBD1 (6 bases). Trimming removed 6 bases from V and 3 bases from J, with 12 bases in between. Germline V CDR1 and CDR2: SGHVS, FQNEAQ. CDR3 length equals 13 residues. The CDR3 protein is CASSGQGFYEQYF. CDR3 DNA sequence: TGTGCCAGCAGTGGGCAGGGGTTCTACGAGCAGTACTTC. Using reference TRBV7-8 and TRBJ2-7 for the parts outside the CDR3, the full variable domain is GAGVSQSPRYKVAKRGQDVALRCDPISGHVSLFWYQQALGQGPEFLTYFQNEAQLDKSGLPSDRFFAERPEGSVSTLKIQRTQQEDSAVYLCASSGQGFYEQYFGPGTRLTVT.

This chain links TRBV6-5 with TRBJ2-5, with D hard to call. The closer fit of TRBJ2-7 to the DNA end suggests the J call may be wrong. The CDR3 consists of 12 residues. Germline loops: CDR1 MNHEY, CDR2 SVGAGI. The CDR3 DNA is TGTGCCAGCAGTTTTTCAGGCTACGAGCAGTACTTC. As protein: CASSFSGYEQYF.

This chain links TRBV7-9 with TRBJ1-1, with TRBD1 matching 9 bases. Per germline, CDR1 SEHNR and CDR2 FQNEAQ (reference sequence). There are 15 residues in the CDR3. Unmatched junction bases numbered 8, after V lost 7 bases and J lost 2 bases. The CDR3 loop reads CASTAGQGINTEAFF. The CDR3 region has the DNA TGTGCCAGCACCGCGGGACAGGGAATAAACACTGAAGCTTTCTTT.

The chain recombines TRBV7-8 with TRBJ1-6; the match to TRBD1 covers 11 bases. This CDR3 is 15 amino acids long. The germline gives CDR1 SGHVS, CDR2 FQNEAQ. With 5 bases clipped from V and 7 bases from J, the junction kept 4 bases outside the gene matches. The CDR3 reads CASSGQGAGNSPLHF. CDR3 coding DNA: TGTGCCAGCAGCGGACAGGGGGCTGGGAATTCACCCCTCCACTTT. The full variable domain, in which reference TRBV7-8 and TRBJ1-6 provide the parts outside the CDR3, is GAGVSQSPRYKVAKRGQDVALRCDPISGHVSLFWYQQALGQGPEFLTYFQNEAQLDKSGLPSDRFFAERPEGSVSTLKIQRTQQEDSAVYLCASSGQGAGNSPLHFGNGTRLTVT.

The chain uses TRBV5-5 and TRBJ1-3, with 8 bases that match TRBD1. CDR3 length: 17 amino acids. Germline-derived CDR1 and CDR2 are SGHKS and YYEKEE (reference sequence). V was clipped by 3 bases and J by 2 bases; unmatched bases: 10. Here the CDR3 DNA reads TGTGCCAGCAGCTCCCTGGGCGGACAGGGTCCTGGAAACACCATATATTTT. Translated: CASSSLGGQGPGNTIYF.

There are a few counts of this clone. The gene calls are TRBV7-9 and TRBJ2-5; D is uncertain. Germline loops: CDR1 SEHNR, CDR2 FQNEAQ (reference sequence). CDR3 length: 14 residues. V lost 6 bases and J 7 bases, leaving 18 bases between the germline ends. The CDR3 sequence: CASRRESDAATQYF. Here the CDR3 DNA reads TGTGCCAGCAGAAGAGAATCAGACGCCGCGACCCAGTACTTC. Variable domain in full (rest from reference TRBV7-9 and TRBJ2-5): DTGVSQNPRHKITKRGQNVTFRCDPISEHNRLYWYRQTLGQGPEFLTYFQNEAQLEKSRLLSDRFSAERPKGSFSTLEIQRTEQGDSAMYLCASRRESDAATQYFGPGTRLLVL.

The chain couples TRBV5-1 to TRBJ2-3; TRBD1 matches 9 bases. This CDR3 contains 15 residues. V dropped 5 bases and J dropped 4; count of bases not matched to a gene: 8. CDR1 SGHRS and CDR2 YFSETQ come from the germline V gene. CDR3 amino acids: CASSLTGGPSDTQYF. The CDR3 DNA sequence: TGCGCCAGCAGTTTAACAGGGGGCCCCTCAGATACGCAGTATTTT.

This clone was found a few times. The CDR3 here is CASSAGVGTEAFF. Here the CDR3 DNA reads TGCGCCAGCAGCGCGGGGGTCGGAACTGAAGCTTTCTTT. The chain uses TRBV5-1 and TRBJ1-1, with D possibly being TRBD1 (5 bases). V lost 4 bases, J lost 5 bases, and 12 bases lay in between. CDR1 is SGHRS and CDR2 is YFSETQ in the germline V gene. CDR3 length equals 13 residues.

This chain joins TRBV6-5 and TRBJ2-1, with TRBD2 matching 11 bases. Germline V CDR1 and CDR2: MNHEY, SVGAGI. The CDR3 contains 15 residues. V trimming: 5 bases; J trimming: 14 bases; junction bases outside the gene matches: 14. The CDR3 region has the DNA TGTGCCAGCAGTACGGGGACTAGCGGCCCCTACCCGAAGTTCTTC. Translating gives CASSTGTSGPYPKFF.

V and J are TRBV7-9 and TRBJ2-5; no firm D call. The CDR3 extends over 11 amino acids. Per the germline V gene, CDR1 is SEHNR and CDR2 is FQNEAQ (reference sequence). The V end lost 4 bases, the J end lost 5 bases, and 5 bases lay between the germline ends. CDR3: CASSYRETQYF. CDR3 nucleotides: TGTGCCAGCAGCTACCGGGAGACCCAGTACTTC.

The table lists this clone with a count of one. V gene TRBV7-2 combines with J gene TRBJ1-5; D unresolved. This CDR3 has 14 amino acids. V gave up 2 bases and J gave up 3 bases, with 8 bases separating them. Germline V gene sequence: CDR1 SGHTA, CDR2 FQGNSA. In DNA form, the CDR3 reads TGTGCCAGCAGCTTATGGGCCGACAATCAGCCCCAGCATTTT. It is translated as CASSLWADNQPQHF.

The genes are TRBV5-1 and TRBJ1-4; D gene uncertain. Germline V gene lookup returns CDR1 SGHRS and CDR2 YFSETQ. Trimming removed 5 bases from V and 4 bases from J, with 18 bases in between. CDR3 length: 16 residues. CDR3 in DNA: TGCGCCAGCAGATTTGAGCCGCGGCGGGATAATGAAAAACTGTTTTTT. Encoded protein: CASRFEPRRDNEKLFF.

The chain has TRBV19 and TRBJ2-2, with D uncertain. Per germline, CDR1 LNHDA and CDR2 SQIVND (reference sequence). Trimming shortened V by 1 base and J by 4 bases, and 16 bases separated the two germline ends. The CDR3 covers 17 residues. The CDR3 coding sequence is TGTGCCAGTAGTATAGGGGGATACGAGGAATCCACCGGGGAGCTGTTTTTT. Residues: CASSIGGYEESTGELFF.

This rearrangement joins TRBV19 to TRBJ2-6, with unresolved D. Between the trimmed V and J ends, which lost 1 base and 3 bases, there was a span of 10 bases. Looked up from germline, CDR1 is LNHDA and CDR2 is SQIVND (reference sequence). This CDR3 has 16 amino acids. The chain's CDR3 is CASSIGDLVGANVLTF. Written as DNA, the CDR3 is TGTGCCAGTAGTATAGGGGATTTGGTTGGGGCCAACGTCCTGACTTTC.

This chain links TRBV28 with TRBJ1-1; D is possibly TRBD1 (5 bases). V lost 5 bases to trimming and J lost 3 bases, with 10 bases between them. Per germline, CDR1 MDHEN and CDR2 SYDVKM. The CDR3 has 13 residues. CDR3 protein: CASSETVYTEAFF. The CDR3 region has the DNA TGTGCCAGCAGTGAGACAGTTTACACTGAAGCTTTCTTT. The full variable domain, completed using reference TRBV28 and TRBJ1-1, is DVKVTQSSRYLVKRTGEKVFLECVQDMDHENMFWYRQDPGLGLRLIYFSYDVKMKEKGDIPEGYSVSREKKERFSLILESASTNQTSMYLCASSETVYTEAFFGQGTRLTVV.

The chain couples TRBV30 to TRBJ2-3; 12 nucleotides align to TRBD2. J was trimmed by 4 bases and V by 3 bases; bases with no gene match: 5. Per the germline V gene, CDR1 is GTSNPN and CDR2 is SVGIG (reference sequence). The CDR3 has 15 amino acids. The CDR3 is CAWRRLAGVPDTQYF. As DNA, the CDR3 is TGTGCCTGGAGAAGACTAGCGGGAGTTCCAGATACGCAGTATTTT. The whole variable domain, remainder taken from reference TRBV30 and TRBJ2-3, is SQTIHQWPATLVQPVGSPLSLECTVEGTSNPNLYWYRQAAGRGLQLLFYSVGIGQISSEVPQNLSASRPQDRQFILSSKKLLLSDSGFYLCAWRRLAGVPDTQYFGPGTRLTVL.

The V gene is TRBV28, the J gene TRBJ1-3; 7 bases are shared with TRBD1. Losses at the gene ends were 3 bases for V and 1 base for J; bases not matched to a gene: 3. Per the germline V gene, CDR1 is MDHEN and CDR2 is SYDVKM. The CDR3 contains 15 residues. CDR3 loop: CASSLPTGSGNTIYF. In DNA, the CDR3 is TGTGCCAGCAGTTTGCCGACAGGGTCTGGAAACACCATATATTTT.

The chain couples TRBV5-1 to TRBJ2-7, with D unresolved. Between the trimmed V and J ends, which lost 0 bases and 6 bases, there was a span of 22 bases. Looked up from germline, CDR1 is SGHRS and CDR2 is YFSETQ. This CDR3 is built from 17 residues. The CDR3 bases are TGCGCCAGCAGCTTGGCTCCAGGTTCTGAAAGGACGGGCGAGCAGTACTTC. It specifies CASSLAPGSERTGEQYF. The variable domain in full, with the rest retrieved from reference TRBV5-1 and TRBJ2-7, is KAGVTQTPRYLIKTRGQQVTLSCSPISGHRSVSWYQQTPGQGLQFLFEYFSETQRNKGNFPGRFSGRQFSNSRSEMNVSTLELGDSALYLCASSLAPGSERTGEQYFGPGTRLTVT.

This chain connects TRBV2 to TRBJ2-2; perhaps D is TRBD1 or TRBD2 (6 bases each). The germline V and J ends were trimmed by 6 bases and 5 bases, with 10 bases remaining between them. The CDR3 has 13 amino acids. Germline assignment: CDR1 SNHLY and CDR2 FYNNEI. DNA for the CDR3: TGTGCCAGCAGCTTAGGGGGGACCGGGGAGCTGTTTTTT. Protein sequence: CASSLGGTGELFF.

The rearrangement uses TRBV27 and TRBJ2-1, with TRBD2 matching over 10 bases. V was pared by 5 bases and J by 2 bases, with 12 bases of the junction left unmatched. Per the germline V gene, CDR1 is MNHEY and CDR2 is SMNVEV (reference sequence). There are 18 residues in the CDR3. This CDR3 reads CASSKGQREGPAYNEQFF. In nucleotides, the CDR3 is TGTGCCAGCAGTAAAGGCCAGCGGGAGGGCCCAGCCTACAATGAGCAGTTCTTC.

This chain joins TRBV4-1 and TRBJ2-6; D is ambiguous. V was pared by 0 bases and J by 0 bases, with 12 bases between. CDR1 and CDR2 from the germline V gene are MGHRA and YSYEKL. The CDR3 consists of 18 residues. This CDR3 is CASSQERRASSGANVLTF. Written as DNA, the CDR3 is TGCGCCAGCAGCCAAGAGAGACGGGCAAGCTCTGGGGCCAACGTCCTGACTTTC.

The chain employs TRBV4-1 and TRBJ2-1, with D possibly being TRBD2 (5 bases). With 4 bases removed from V and 6 bases from J, the gap between germline ends came to 19 bases. The germline gives CDR1 MGHRA, CDR2 YSYEKL. The CDR3 runs 16 residues. CDR3 residues: CASSPTTSSLGNEQFF. The CDR3 bases are TGCGCCAGCAGCCCAACCACTAGTTCCCTAGGCAATGAGCAGTTCTTC.

This clone has just a few counts. The V and J genes are TRBV6-5 and TRBJ1-2; maybe TRBD1 (6 bases). CDR1 and CDR2 (germline): MNHEY, SVGAGI. This CDR3 has 13 residues. Between the trimmed V and J ends, which lost 7 bases and 7 bases, there was a span of 16 bases. CDR3 sequence (DNA): TGTGCCAGCACCAGGGGTTTGAGCAGTGGCTACACCTTC. This translates into CASTRGLSSGYTF.

V and J are TRBV6-1 and TRBJ2-5; D unresolved. Germline-derived CDR1 and CDR2 are MNHNS and SASEGT. The germline V and J ends were trimmed by 2 bases and 7 bases, with 14 bases remaining between them. The CDR3 spans 14 residues. The CDR3 here is CASSEMPRVGTQYF. The CDR3 nucleotides are TGTGCCAGCAGTGAAATGCCGAGAGTGGGGACCCAGTACTTC.

This clone has only one observation. The chain uses TRBV2 and TRBJ2-3; D gene uncertain. Germline V CDR1 and CDR2: SNHLY, FYNNEI. The length of the CDR3 is 15 residues. Trimming pared 3 bases from V and 5 bases from J, leaving 15 bases between. The CDR3 protein is CASSDLGISRDTQYF. CDR3 nucleotides: TGTGCCAGCAGTGACTTAGGGATTTCGAGAGATACGCAGTATTTT.

The rearrangement uses TRBV11-3 and TRBJ1-6, with a weak D call TRBD1 (5 bases). Germline V CDR1 and CDR2: SGHNT, YENEEA. The CDR3 is 13 amino acids. V dropped 5 bases and J dropped 14 bases, with 16 bases sitting between them. CDR3 region: CASSQRWGDSLHF. The CDR3 DNA is TGTGCCAGCAGCCAACGTTGGGGGGATTCCCTCCACTTT.

The chain is built from TRBV5-1 and TRBJ2-3; TRBD2 matches at 11 bases. V lost 4 bases to trimming and J lost 11 bases; unmatched junction nucleotides: 12. The CDR3 contains 15 residues. Per the germline V gene, CDR1 is SGHRS and CDR2 is YFSETQ. CDR3 DNA: TGCGCCAGCAGCCCTAGACTAGCGGGGCCCGGGGGGCAGTATTTT. It encodes CASSPRLAGPGGQYF. The full variable domain, rest sourced from reference TRBV5-1 and TRBJ2-3, is KAGVTQTPRYLIKTRGQQVTLSCSPISGHRSVSWYQQTPGQGLQFLFEYFSETQRNKGNFPGRFSGRQFSNSRSEMNVSTLELGDSALYLCASSPRLAGPGGQYFGPGTRLTVL.